The entry that follows covers one TCR beta chain sequence. The antigen is undetermined. These data come from a study of cytomegalovirus exposure and HLA in healthy donors. Overall study results and limits: As was reported, the HLA-A and HLA-B alleles of most subjects were accurately predicted from TCR beta sequences.

The junction had 6 bases not matched to a gene; V was cut back by 3 bases and J by 6 bases. Germline CDR1 SGHTA, CDR2 FQGTGA. The CDR3 length is 15 residues. The donors, nominally healthy at sampling, likely had unrecorded immune exposures. 13 Jbeta primers and 60 Vbeta primers were used for the PCR. Libraries were prepared by immunoSEQ multiplex PCR; TCRdb keeps only in-frame clonotypes and omits some of them. The sample has hundreds of thousands of clones, 76% seen once. The source material was PBMCs. The source is a man younger than 35 in good health and CMV-seronegative. V usage is TRBV7-3 and J usage is TRBJ2-1; 9 positions agree with TRBD1. The CDR3 DNA sequence: TGTGCCAGCAGCTTGGGACAGGGATTTGTCAATGAGCAGTTCTTC. Protein product: CASSLGQGFVNEQFF.